Each of the 27 T cell receptor beta chains below was sequenced from the same sample in a study of T-cell reconstitution after alpha-beta-depleted transplantation in children. As it was prepared, the TCRbeta library received unique molecular identifiers. One entry per CDR3 protein, called by TCRdb with MiXCR from the PCR reads. The table includes over 200,000 distinct CDR3 sequences, about 9.5% detected once. This material consisted of PBMCs from the stem cell graft donor, taken from the stem cell graft. Receptors were obtained from a human donor who donated a stem cell graft to a child with acute lymphoblastic leukemia.

This clonotype was seen ten or more times. The V gene is TRBV6-2 or TRBV6-3, the J gene TRBJ1-1, with 8 bases that match TRBD1. CDR1 and CDR2 from the germline V gene are MNHEY and SVGEGT. The length of the CDR3 is 14 residues. The V and J ends lost 8 bases and 4 bases, in that order; junction bases with no gene match: 9. Here the CDR3 reads CASGHGQGGTEAFF. The DNA of the CDR3 is TGTGCCAGCGGTCACGGACAGGGTGGCACTGAAGCTTTCTTT.

This clonotype appeared a few times. The chain recombines TRBV5-1 with TRBJ2-7, with a possible D match to TRBD1 (6 bases). Trimming left V 3 bases short and J 3 bases short, with 16 bases between. CDR3 length: 15 amino acids. In germline, CDR1 is SGHRS, CDR2 YFSETQ. The CDR3 DNA sequence: TGCGCCAGCAGCTCCGGACAGAGCCCCAACTACGAGCAGTACTTC. This gives the protein CASSSGQSPNYEQYF.

The V call is TRBV20-1, the J call TRBJ1-6; 8 bases are a match to TRBD1. The CDR3 is made up of 16 amino acids. Per the germline V gene, CDR1 is DFQATT and CDR2 is SNEGSKA (reference sequence). After removal of 2 bases from V and 3 bases from J, the junction contained 6 bases not matched to a gene. In DNA, the CDR3 is TGCAGTGCTAGAAACGTTGGGACAGGCTATAATTCACCCCTCCACTTT. Translated: CSARNVGTGYNSPLHF.

A few counts support this clonotype. V usage is TRBV18 and J usage is TRBJ2-7, with D uncertain. Trimming removed 3 bases from V and 7 bases from J, with 7 bases in between. The germline V gene has CDR1 KGHSH and CDR2 LQKENI. CDR3 length equals 11 residues. The CDR3 loop reads CASSPAWEQYF. CDR3 coding DNA: TGTGCCAGCTCACCGGCGTGGGAGCAGTACTTC.

This clonotype came up many times. The chain joins TRBV12-3 or TRBV12-4 to TRBJ2-3; possible D gene TRBD1, 5 bases. V lost 7 bases, J lost 1 base, and 9 bases lay in between. The CDR3 is made up of 13 amino acids. The DNA for the CDR3 is TGTGCCAGCAATTCACAGGGCACAGATACGCAGTATTTT. Translating gives CASNSQGTDTQYF.

This clonotype was seen more than once but under ten times. V and J are TRBV12-3 or TRBV12-4 and TRBJ2-1; D is unclear. Trimming stripped 7 bases from V and 3 bases from J, with 16 bases between. The CDR3 contains 15 residues. The CDR3 loop reads CASTQWGISYNEQFF. The CDR3 DNA follows: TGTGCCAGCACTCAATGGGGTATAAGCTACAATGAGCAGTTCTTC.

This clonotype was seen only a few times. The CDR3 spells CASSYSGSTGELFF. In nucleotides, the CDR3 is TGTGCCAGCAGTTACTCGGGCAGCACCGGGGAGCTGTTTTTT. The chain employs TRBV6-2 or TRBV6-3 and TRBJ2-2; D gene unclear. V lost 0 bases, J lost 4 bases, and 6 bases lay in between. From germline, CDR1 is MNHEY and CDR2 SVGEGT. The CDR3 has 14 residues.

The gene calls are TRBV11-2 and TRBJ2-7; D possibly corresponds to TRBD1 (5 bases). The CDR3 is 15 residues long. V gave up 1 base and J gave up 1 base, with 11 bases separating them. The germline CDR1 and CDR2 sequences are SGHAT and FQNNGV. CDR3: CASSLGGRASYEQYF. Written as DNA, the CDR3 is TGTGCCAGCAGCTTAGGTGGCAGGGCATCCTACGAGCAGTACTTC.

This chain connects TRBV3-1 to TRBJ2-4; D ambiguous. The CDR3 length is 13 residues. V was cut by 1 base and J by 5 bases, with 6 bases left in between. Per the germline V gene, CDR1 is LGHDT and CDR2 is YNNKEL (reference sequence). As DNA, the CDR3 is TGTGCCAGCAGCCAAGGCACGGAAAACATTCAGTACTTC. This gives the protein CASSQGTENIQYF.

This rearrangement joins TRBV4-2 to TRBJ1-5, with 12 bases lining up with TRBD1. Germline loops: CDR1 LGHNA, CDR2 YNFKEQ. Unmatched junction bases numbered 7, after V lost 4 bases and J lost 0 bases. The CDR3 is 18 residues long. CDR3 coding DNA: TGTGCCAGCAGCCTAACCCGGGACAGGGGGCATAGCAATCAGCCCCAGCATTTT. Protein product: CASSLTRDRGHSNQPQHF.

This clonotype was detected many times. The chain carries TRBV12-3 or TRBV12-4 and TRBJ1-1; D is unresolved. The CDR3 sequence is 15 residues long. The V end was cut by 5 bases, the J end by 4 bases, with 17 bases between. This chain's CDR3 is CASSPAFDLTTEAFF. For the CDR3, the DNA is TGTGCCAGCAGTCCGGCGTTCGACCTGACCACTGAAGCTTTCTTT.

DNA for the CDR3: TGCAGTGCGGGTCCGGGACAGAACACCGGGGAGCTGTTTTTT. Translated, it gives CSAGPGQNTGELFF. The genes are TRBV20-1 and TRBJ2-2, with D possibly being TRBD1 (6 bases). The germline V gene has CDR1 DFQATT and CDR2 SNEGSKA (reference sequence). Trimming cost V 6 bases and J 1 base, with 12 bases left between them. The CDR3 totals 14 residues.

This clonotype was found many times. The chain employs TRBV6-2 or TRBV6-3 and TRBJ2-1; the match to TRBD2 covers 8 bases. Germline V CDR1 and CDR2: MNHEY, SVGEGT. V gave up 2 bases and J gave up 5 bases; unmatched junction bases: 5. The CDR3 length is 15 residues. In nucleotides, the CDR3 is TGTGCCAGCAGTTACGGCGTAGCGGGGCACAATGAGCAGTTCTTC. It codes for CASSYGVAGHNEQFF.

This clonotype has at least ten counts. V is TRBV10-3 and J is TRBJ2-5; D unclear. Per germline, CDR1 ENHRY and CDR2 SYGVKD. V lost 9 bases, J lost 5 bases, and 16 bases lay in between. The length of the CDR3 is 13 residues. The CDR3 region is CAIKTEGGETQYF. CDR3 sequence (DNA): TGTGCCATAAAGACGGAAGGTGGGGAGACCCAGTACTTC.

In this sample, this clonotype turned up a few times. The chain combines TRBV27 with TRBJ2-7; no reliable D call. This CDR3 has 14 amino acids. The V end lost 2 bases, the J end lost 2 bases, and 10 bases lay between the germline ends. Germline CDR1 is MNHEY and CDR2 is SMNVEV (reference sequence). CDR3: CASSLRGGTYEQYF. CDR3 DNA sequence: TGTGCCAGCAGTTTAAGAGGCGGAACCTACGAGCAGTACTTC.

This clonotype occurred a few times. This chain joins TRBV12-3 or TRBV12-4 and TRBJ2-5; D might be TRBD1 or TRBD2, each matching 5 bases. Trimming took off 4 bases at V and 3 bases at J, with 12 bases between the two ends. This CDR3 is built from 14 residues. CDR3 loop: CASSSRGRKETQYF. DNA of the CDR3: TGTGCCAGCAGTTCCCGGGGCCGGAAAGAGACCCAGTACTTC.

This clonotype showed up many times. This chain joins TRBV6-6 and TRBJ1-2; D is perhaps TRBD1 (5 bases). Per the germline V gene, CDR1 is MNHNY and CDR2 is SVGAGI (reference sequence). The CDR3 has 13 amino acids. Trimming removed 8 bases from V and 1 base from J, with 11 bases in between. The CDR3: CASRQILNYGYTF. In nucleotides, the CDR3 is TGTGCCAGCCGACAGATCCTTAACTATGGCTACACCTTC.

This clonotype was counted only a few times. The CDR3 DNA reads TGTGCCAGCAGTTACCAGGGCCGGAACACTGAAGCTTTCTTT. Its protein product is CASSYQGRNTEAFF. The chain couples TRBV6-5 to TRBJ1-1; tentative D call: TRBD1 (5 bases). Germline V CDR1 and CDR2: MNHEY, SVGAGI. The CDR3 totals 14 residues. V lost 2 bases and J lost 1, with 8 bases in between.

This clonotype was found a few times. The chain recombines TRBV20-1 with TRBJ2-1; the D is unclear. The CDR3 has 11 residues. Trimming stripped 7 bases from V and 1 base from J, with 5 bases between. The V gene's germline CDR1 is DFQATT and CDR2 SNEGSKA (reference sequence). As DNA, the CDR3 is TGCAGTGTAGGATCCTACAATGAGCAGTTCTTC. Its protein is CSVGSYNEQFF.

V and J are TRBV27 and TRBJ1-2, with 7 bases lining up with TRBD1. This CDR3 is 13 amino acids long. J lost 6 bases, V lost 4 bases, and 5 bases had no gene match. The germline CDR1 and CDR2 sequences are MNHEY and SMNVEV (reference sequence). The CDR3 coding sequence is TGTGCCAGCAGTTCCTACGACAGGGATGGCTACACCTTC. It encodes CASSSYDRDGYTF.

Ten or more counts support this clonotype. The chain has TRBV7-2 and TRBJ2-5, with 10 positions matching TRBD1. Trimming cost V 5 bases and J 5 bases; bases outside gene matches: 14. Per the germline V gene, CDR1 is SGHTA and CDR2 is FQGNSA. This CDR3 region has 17 residues. CDR3 sequence (DNA): TGTGCCAGCAGCCCCGGGACAGGGGTATTTTTAGCGGAGACCCAGTACTTC. The encoded protein is CASSPGTGVFLAETQYF.

There are many counts of this clonotype. This sequence joins TRBV12-3 or TRBV12-4 and TRBJ2-7; D gene unclear. The CDR3 is 12 amino acids. Deletions cut 6 bases from V and 6 bases from J, with 12 bases between. CDR3: CASSPDVSEQYF. CDR3 DNA: TGTGCCAGCAGCCCCGACGTCAGCGAGCAGTACTTC.

This clonotype was recorded a few times. CDR3 DNA: TGCGCCAGCAGCCAAGATGAGGGCAGGTACCAAGAGACCCAGTACTTC. Translation: CASSQDEGRYQETQYF. The V call is TRBV4-1, the J call TRBJ2-5, with a tentative D call TRBD2 (5 bases). CDR1 is MGHRA, CDR2 YSYEKL, per germline. V was clipped by 0 bases and J by 0 bases, with 11 bases between them. The CDR3 is made up of 16 amino acids.

This clonotype has more than one count but fewer than ten. The V gene is TRBV7-2, the J gene TRBJ2-5; D is perhaps TRBD2 (6 bases). This CDR3 has 13 residues. From germline, CDR1 is SGHTA and CDR2 FQGNSA. The germline V and J ends were trimmed by 5 bases and 5 bases, with 12 bases remaining between them. CDR3 protein: CASSHNRGETQYF. Written as DNA, the CDR3 is TGTGCCAGCAGCCATAATCGGGGGGAGACCCAGTACTTC.

In this sample, this clonotype turned up many times. The chain joins TRBV29-1 to TRBJ1-1, with TRBD1 identical over 7 bases. After removal of 7 bases from V and 2 bases from J, the junction contained 16 bases not matched to a gene. Germline V CDR1 and CDR2: SQVTM, ANQGSEA. This CDR3 contains 16 residues. CDR3 region: CSARQGFGVFNTEAFF. The CDR3 region has the DNA TGCAGCGCCCGACAGGGTTTTGGGGTTTTTAACACTGAAGCTTTCTTT.

This clonotype has more than one count but fewer than ten. The genes are TRBV2 and TRBJ1-2; D is possibly TRBD1 (5 bases). From germline, CDR1 is SNHLY and CDR2 FYNNEI. Between the trimmed V and J ends, which lost 5 bases and 3 bases, there was a span of 22 bases. The CDR3 runs to 17 residues. The CDR3 DNA follows: TGTGCCAGCAGTTCGAAGGGGAGGGCAGAAACGCACTATGGCTACACCTTC. This codes for CASSSKGRAETHYGYTF. The full variable domain, its missing parts supplied by reference TRBV2 and TRBJ1-2, is EPEVTQTPSHQVTQMGQEVILRCVPISNHLYFYWYRQILGQKVEFLVSFYNNEISEKSEIFDDQFSVERPDGSNFTLKIRSTKLEDSAMYFCASSSKGRAETHYGYTFGSGTRLTVV.

On this clonotype: The DNA is left out, because the CDR3 cannot be placed on it with certainty; the CDR3 is given as TCRdb lists it. The gene calls are TRBV7-5 and TRBJ2-3. TRBV7-5 is a documented pseudogene. The CDR3 is 15 amino acids in total, end residues counted. The CDR3 loop is CISVPEARKTDTQYF.